This T cell receptor (beta chain) emerged from a study of cytomegalovirus exposure and HLA in healthy donors. Vbeta (60) and Jbeta (13) primers were used in the PCR. This table comes from immunoSEQ multiplex PCR, and its TCRdb copy is limited to in-frame clones, with some not included. The sample yields some 120,000 clones, about 80% seen once. Overall study findings and caveats: Being productive about 87% or about 30% of the time was typical of most TCR beta V segments in an earlier analysis. With further analysis later on, most CMV-associated TCR beta chains appeared HLA-restricted. In vitro confirmation showed three CMV-associated chains to be CMV antigen specific. Rarity held for most TCR sequences, but there were some public TCRs that occurred in many donors.

With regard to this clone: Its cognate antigen is unknown.

Material: PBMCs. This clonotype was obtained from a man aged 40-49 years in good health and CMV-seronegative.

CDR3 nucleotide sequence: TGTGCCAGCAGCGCCCGGACTAGCGGGGGGTACAATGAGCAGTTCTTC. Translated, it gives CASSARTSGGYNEQFF. This rearrangement joins TRBV9 to TRBJ2-1; TRBD2 agrees at 14 bases. The CDR3 loop spans 16 amino acids. CDR1 SGDLS and CDR2 YYNGEE come from the germline V gene. The V gene end was trimmed by 3 bases and the J gene end by 4 bases; junction bases not matched to a gene: 3.